This TCR beta chain derives from a study of cytomegalovirus exposure and HLA in healthy donors. Study-wide results and limits: The presence/absence work took it that sequencing depth was about the same across donors. Available immune exposure information was restricted to CMV serostatus only.

The CDR3 is 15 residues long. The V segment lost 2 bases and the J segment 6 bases; nucleotides outside the gene matches: 6. Germline values: CDR1 MNHEY, CDR2 SVGAGI. In this sample, this clone turned up once. Its antigen is not identified. Primers: 60 Vbeta forward and 13 Jbeta reverse. Method: immunoSEQ multiplex PCR; TCRdb's copy keeps in-frame clones and lacks some. The table has 120,000 to 150,000 clones, roughly 90% seen once; the top ten hold around 0.54%. The sequence was collected from a woman in her thirties or forties in good health and CMV-seronegative. J is TRBJ2-2 and V is TRBV6-5; 7 bases line up with TRBD1. Specimen: PBMCs. This CDR3 is CASSYHGTDPGELFF. The CDR3 coding sequence is TGTGCCAGCAGTTACCATGGGACAGACCCCGGGGAGCTGTTTTTT.